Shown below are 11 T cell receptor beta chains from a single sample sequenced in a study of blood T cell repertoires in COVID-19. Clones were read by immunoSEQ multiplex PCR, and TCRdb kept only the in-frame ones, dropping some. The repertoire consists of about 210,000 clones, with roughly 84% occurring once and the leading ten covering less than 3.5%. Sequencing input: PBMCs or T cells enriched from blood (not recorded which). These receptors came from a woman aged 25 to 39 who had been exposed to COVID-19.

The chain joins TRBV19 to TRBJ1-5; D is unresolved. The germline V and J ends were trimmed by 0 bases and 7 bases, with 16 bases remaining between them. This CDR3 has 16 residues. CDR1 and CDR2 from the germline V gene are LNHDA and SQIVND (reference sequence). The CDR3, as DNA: TGTGCCAGTAGTATAGATCCTACAGCCACGACCCAGCCCCAGCATTTT. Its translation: CASSIDPTATTQPQHF.

The CDR3 reads CASSMTPRDRGRLGTEAFF. CDR3 in DNA: TGTGCCAGTAGTATGACCCCACGGGACAGGGGGCGCTTAGGCACTGAAGCTTTCTTT. The genes are TRBV19 and TRBJ1-1; 12 nucleotides match TRBD1. The CDR3 spans 19 residues. J was trimmed by 4 bases and V by 3 bases; bases with no gene match: 15. From germline, CDR1 is LNHDA and CDR2 SQIVND (reference sequence).

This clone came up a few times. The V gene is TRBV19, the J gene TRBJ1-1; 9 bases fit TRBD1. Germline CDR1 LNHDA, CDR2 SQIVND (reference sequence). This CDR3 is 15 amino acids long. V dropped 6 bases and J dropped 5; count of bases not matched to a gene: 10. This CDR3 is CASRTFGTGLTEAFF. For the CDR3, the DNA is TGTGCCAGTAGGACCTTCGGGACAGGGTTGACTGAAGCTTTCTTT.

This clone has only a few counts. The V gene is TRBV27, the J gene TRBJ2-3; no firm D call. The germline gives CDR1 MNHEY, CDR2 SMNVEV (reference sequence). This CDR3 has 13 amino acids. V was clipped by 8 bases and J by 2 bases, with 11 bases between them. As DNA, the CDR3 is TGTGCCAGCCAGCAGGCAGCCACAGATACGCAGTATTTT. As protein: CASQQAATDTQYF.

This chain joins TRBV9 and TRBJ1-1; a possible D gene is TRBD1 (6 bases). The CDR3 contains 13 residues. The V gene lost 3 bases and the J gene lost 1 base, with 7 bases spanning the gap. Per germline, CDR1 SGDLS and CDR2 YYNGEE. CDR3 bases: TGTGCCAGCAGCGAGGGACAGAACACTGAAGCTTTCTTT. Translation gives CASSEGQNTEAFF.

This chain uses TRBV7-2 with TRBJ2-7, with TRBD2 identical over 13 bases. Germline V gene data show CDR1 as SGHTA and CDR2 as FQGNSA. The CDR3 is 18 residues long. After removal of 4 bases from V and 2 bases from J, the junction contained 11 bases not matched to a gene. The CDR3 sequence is CASSSRTSGGSLAYEQYF. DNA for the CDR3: TGTGCCAGCAGCTCCAGGACTAGCGGGGGAAGTTTGGCCTACGAGCAGTACTTC. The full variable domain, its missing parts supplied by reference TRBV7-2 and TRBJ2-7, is GAGVSQSPSNKVTEKGKDVELRCDPISGHTALYWYRQSLGQGLEFLIYFQGNSAPDKSGLPSDRFSAERTGGSVSTLTIQRTQQEDSAVYLCASSSRTSGGSLAYEQYFGPGTRLTVT.

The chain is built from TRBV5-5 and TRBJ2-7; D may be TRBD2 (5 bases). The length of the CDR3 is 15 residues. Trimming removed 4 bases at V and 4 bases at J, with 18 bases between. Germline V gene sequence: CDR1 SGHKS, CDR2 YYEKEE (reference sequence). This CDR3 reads CASSLVEGEGYEQYF. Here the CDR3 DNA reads TGTGCCAGCAGCCTCGTAGAGGGCGAGGGATACGAGCAGTACTTC.

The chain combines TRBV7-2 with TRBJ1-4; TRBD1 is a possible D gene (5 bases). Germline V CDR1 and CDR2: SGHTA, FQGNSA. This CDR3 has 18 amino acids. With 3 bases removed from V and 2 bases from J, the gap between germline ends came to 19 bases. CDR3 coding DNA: TGTGCCAGCAGCTTTGTGAGCAGGGCAAGTTCGACTAATGAAAAACTGTTTTTT. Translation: CASSFVSRASSTNEKLFF.

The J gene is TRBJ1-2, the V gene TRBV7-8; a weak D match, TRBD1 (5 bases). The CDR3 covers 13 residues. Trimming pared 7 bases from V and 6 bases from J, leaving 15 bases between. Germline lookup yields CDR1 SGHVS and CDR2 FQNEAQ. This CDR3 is CASTPERGDGYTF. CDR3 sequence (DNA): TGTGCCAGCACCCCCGAGCGGGGCGATGGCTACACCTTC. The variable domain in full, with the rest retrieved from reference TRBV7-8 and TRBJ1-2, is GAGVSQSPRYKVAKRGQDVALRCDPISGHVSLFWYQQALGQGPEFLTYFQNEAQLDKSGLPSDRFFAERPEGSVSTLKIQRTQQEDSAVYLCASTPERGDGYTFGSGTRLTVV.

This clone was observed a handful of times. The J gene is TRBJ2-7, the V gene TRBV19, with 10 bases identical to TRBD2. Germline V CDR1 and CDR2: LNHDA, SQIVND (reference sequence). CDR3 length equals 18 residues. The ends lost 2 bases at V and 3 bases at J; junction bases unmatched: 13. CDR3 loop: CASSINGLAGVKGYEQYF. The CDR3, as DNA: TGTGCCAGTAGTATAAATGGGCTAGCGGGGGTTAAAGGCTACGAGCAGTACTTC. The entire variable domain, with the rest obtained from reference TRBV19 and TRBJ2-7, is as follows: DGGITQSPKYLFRKEGQNVTLSCEQNLNHDAMYWYRQDPGQGLRLIYYSQIVNDFQKGDIAEGYSVSREKKESFPLTVTSAQKNPTAFYLCASSINGLAGVKGYEQYFGPGTRLTVT.

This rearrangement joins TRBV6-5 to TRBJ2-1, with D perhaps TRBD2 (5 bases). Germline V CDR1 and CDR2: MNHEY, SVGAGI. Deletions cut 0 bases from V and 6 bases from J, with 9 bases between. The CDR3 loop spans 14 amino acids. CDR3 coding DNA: TGTGCCAGCAGTTACTCTCTGGGGAGCAATGAGCAGTTCTTC. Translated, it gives CASSYSLGSNEQFF.